The T cell receptor beta chain under discussion was sequenced for a study of siplizumab effects on memory and regulatory T cells. CDR3 length equals 14 residues. V shed 9 bases, J shed 7 bases, and the junction held 6 bases outside the gene matches. The germline V gene encodes CDR1 LGHNT and CDR2 FRNRAP. Only in-frame clones appear in the TCRdb table, and some are missing; sequencing was by immunoSEQ multiplex PCR. The data contain roughly 56,000 clones, around 97% of them singletons. This clonotype originated in a human donor in good health. The chain joins TRBV12-5 to TRBJ2-1; 13 bases are shared with TRBD2. Sequenced: naive CD8+ T cells sorted from blood. CDR3: CASHGTSGKNEQFF. CDR3 DNA: TGTGCTAGCCACGGGACTAGCGGGAAGAATGAGCAGTTCTTC.